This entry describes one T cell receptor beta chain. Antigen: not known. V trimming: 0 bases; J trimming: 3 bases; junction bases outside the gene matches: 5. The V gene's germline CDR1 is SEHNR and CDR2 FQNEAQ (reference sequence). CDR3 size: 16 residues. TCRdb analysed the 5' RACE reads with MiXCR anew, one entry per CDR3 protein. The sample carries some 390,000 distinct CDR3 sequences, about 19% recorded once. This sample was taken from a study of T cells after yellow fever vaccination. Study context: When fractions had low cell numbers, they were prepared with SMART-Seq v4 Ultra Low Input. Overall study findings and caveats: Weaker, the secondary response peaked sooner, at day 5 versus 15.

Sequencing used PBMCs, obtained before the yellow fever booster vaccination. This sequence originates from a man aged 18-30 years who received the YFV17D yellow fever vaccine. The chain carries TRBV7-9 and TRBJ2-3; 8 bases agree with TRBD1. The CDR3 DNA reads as TGTGCCAGCAGCTTAGCTTCCGGACAGGGAACAGATACGCAGTATTTT. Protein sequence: CASSLASGQGTDTQYF.